Below are 21 T cell receptor beta chains sequenced from a single sample in a study of post-analysis software for immune sequencing data. General study results and limits: Patients showed TRBV5-6, TRBV5-1 and TRBV20-1 among 4 or 5 TRBV segments more frequent than in controls.

Their recognized antigens are unknown. Each TCR beta cDNA library carried unique molecular identifiers. TCRdb reprocessed the PCR reads via MiXCR and lists one record per CDR3 protein. The sample shows about 200,000 distinct CDR3 sequences, 29% of them seen only once. The sequenced sample consisted of blood. These receptors were obtained from a girl between 2 and 17 years old with multiple sclerosis.

This clonotype was seen more than once but under ten times. This chain joins TRBV5-6 and TRBJ2-1, with 8 bases fitting TRBD2. This CDR3 region has 16 residues. The germline V gene encodes CDR1 SGHDT and CDR2 YYEEEE. Trimming removed 1 base from V and 0 bases from J; junction bases left unmatched: 3. The CDR3 protein is CASSLKRENSYNEQFF. The CDR3 DNA follows: TGTGCCAGCAGCTTGAAGCGGGAGAACTCCTACAATGAGCAGTTCTTC.

The CDR3 nucleotides are TGCGCCAGCAGCTTGGATGGGGGCATTGGGGATGGCTACACCTTC. Translated: CASSLDGGIGDGYTF. V is TRBV5-1 and J is TRBJ1-2; maybe TRBD1 (6 bases). Germline values: CDR1 SGHRS, CDR2 YFSETQ. V was shortened by 0 bases and J by 6 bases, with 15 bases between the two germline ends. CDR3 length equals 15 residues.

The genes are TRBV6-6 and TRBJ1-1; 7 bases map to TRBD1. V was clipped by 7 bases and J by 11 bases; unmatched bases: 16. There are 14 residues in the CDR3. In germline, CDR1 is MNHNY, CDR2 SVGAGI (reference sequence). The CDR3 reads CASIFSGTQGGAFF. For the CDR3, the DNA is TGTGCCAGCATTTTCTCCGGTACCCAGGGGGGGGCTTTCTTT.

This clonotype was seen many times. The rearrangement uses TRBV4-1 and TRBJ2-1; 12 bases map to TRBD2. This CDR3 has 22 amino acids. Germline CDR1 reads MGHRA; CDR2 reads YSYEKL. Trimming removed 5 bases from V and 5 bases from J; junction bases left unmatched: 25. Here the CDR3 reads CASSKPIGGLAGKSLGNNEQFF. DNA of the CDR3: TGCGCCAGCAGCAAACCCATAGGCGGACTAGCGGGAAAGTCGTTAGGGAACAATGAGCAGTTCTTC.

This clonotype was counted ten times or more. The V call is TRBV6-2 or TRBV6-3, the J call TRBJ2-7; 9 nucleotides align to TRBD2. V was pared by 2 bases and J by 2 bases, with 1 base of the junction left unmatched. Germline CDR1 is MNHEY and CDR2 is SVGEGT. The CDR3 runs 14 residues. The CDR3 sequence is CASSYGGRAYEQYF. CDR3 DNA sequence: TGTGCCAGCAGTTACGGCGGGAGGGCCTACGAGCAGTACTTC.

As regards this clonotype: Germline and junction disagree at one end, which may indicate a read error. This chain links TRBV3-1 with TRBJ1-2; D remains ambiguous. Germline loops: CDR1 LGHDT, CDR2 YNNKEL (reference sequence). This CDR3 has 15 amino acids. In DNA, the CDR3 is TGTGCCAGCAGCCAAGGAACGACATCATTCTATGACTACACCTTC. Its translation is CASSQGTTSFYDYTF. The whole variable domain, filled in from reference TRBV3-1 and TRBJ1-2, reads DTAVSQTPKYLVTQMGNDKSIKCEQNLGHDTMYWYKQDSKKFLKIMFSYNNKELIINETVPNRFSPKSPDKAHLNLHINSLELGDSAVYFCASSQGTTSFYDYTFGSGTRLTVV.

The sample holds a few counts of this clonotype. The V and J genes are TRBV5-1 and TRBJ1-6; no definite D call. Trimming pared 0 bases from V and 6 bases from J, leaving 10 bases between. This CDR3 has 15 residues. CDR1 is SGHRS and CDR2 is YFSETQ in the germline V gene. The CDR3 DNA reads TGCGCCAGCAGCTTGGAGGCGGGAGGTAATTCACCCCTCCACTTT. Amino acids: CASSLEAGGNSPLHF.

The chain has TRBV6-5 and TRBJ2-2; TRBD2 might be the D (5 bases). Germline CDR1 reads MNHEY; CDR2 reads SVGAGI. V was cut by 8 bases and J by 0 bases, with 10 bases left in between. The CDR3 totals 14 residues. The CDR3: CASAIGTNTGELFF. The DNA of the CDR3 is TGTGCCAGCGCTATCGGGACGAACACCGGGGAGCTGTTTTTT.

This clonotype was counted at least ten times. V is TRBV5-1 and J is TRBJ2-5, with 7 bases fitting TRBD1. Germline V gene sequence: CDR1 SGHRS, CDR2 YFSETQ. Unmatched junction bases numbered 8, after V lost 5 bases and J lost 1 base. The CDR3 loop spans 15 amino acids. The CDR3 here is CASSQGQTIQETQYF. The CDR3, as DNA: TGCGCCAGCAGTCAGGGACAGACAATCCAAGAGACCCAGTACTTC.

This clonotype has only a few counts. A much larger clone lies one base from this, so it may be a read error. The chain links TRBV6-5 to TRBJ2-1; D possibly corresponds to TRBD2 (5 bases). This CDR3 comprises 16 residues. Germline-derived CDR1 and CDR2 are MNHEY and SVGAGI. V lost 0 bases, J lost 3 bases, and 12 bases lay in between. CDR3 protein: CASSYSFGEDYNEQFF. The CDR3, as DNA: TGTGCCAGCAGTTACTCTTTCGGGGAAGACTACAATGAGCAGTTCTTC.

Of note for this clonotype: This may come from a read error, since a much larger clone is one base off. The CDR3, as DNA: TGTGCCAGCAACTCCGACAGGGAGGGGGGCGGCAATGAGCAGTTCTTC. Protein sequence: CASNSDREGGGNEQFF. J is TRBJ2-1 and V is TRBV7-3, with D possibly called TRBD1 or TRBD2 (7 bases each). CDR3 length: 16 amino acids. V was shortened by 7 bases and J by 6 bases, with 22 bases between the two germline ends. CDR1 and CDR2 (germline): SGHTA, FQGTGA. The full variable domain, completed using reference TRBV7-3 and TRBJ2-1, is GAGVSQTPSNKVTEKGKYVELRCDPISGHTALYWYRQSLGQGPEFLIYFQGTGAADDSGLPNDRFFAVRPEGSVSTLKIQRTERGDSAVYLCASNSDREGGGNEQFFGPGTRLTVL.

Only a few counts were recorded for this clonotype. This chain joins TRBV7-8 and TRBJ2-1; 8 nucleotides align to TRBD2. The CDR3 has 18 residues. Germline V gene data show CDR1 as SGHVS and CDR2 as FQNEAQ. V gave up 4 bases and J gave up 1 base; unmatched junction bases: 12. CDR3 in amino acids: CASSSLSGGGPSYNEQFF. Written as DNA, the CDR3 is TGTGCCAGCAGCTCTTTAAGTGGCGGGGGGCCTTCCTACAATGAGCAGTTCTTC.

Notes on this clonotype: With a much larger clone just one base away, this may be a read error. The V call is TRBV5-1, the J call TRBJ2-5, with D possibly called TRBD1 or TRBD2 (5 bases each). V dropped 3 bases and J dropped 0 bases, with 6 bases sitting between them. Germline CDR1 reads SGHRS; CDR2 reads YFSETQ. This CDR3 contains 13 residues. CDR3 loop: CASSWDDQETQYF. The CDR3 DNA follows: TGCGCCAGCAGCTGGGACGACCAAGAGACCCAGTACTTC. Using reference TRBV5-1 and TRBJ2-5 for the parts outside the CDR3, the full variable domain is KAGVTQTPRYLIKTRGQQVTLSCSPISGHRSVSWYQQTPGQGLQFLFEYFSETQRNKGNFPGRFSGRQFSNSRSEMNVSTLELGDSALYLCASSWDDQETQYFGPGTRLLVL.

The CDR3 DNA reads as TGCAGTGCTGGGAACCCCGGGACAGTAAATGAAAAACTGTTTTTT. Its translation is CSAGNPGTVNEKLFF. The chain uses TRBV20-1 and TRBJ1-4; TRBD1 agrees at 7 bases. Germline V gives CDR1 DFQATT, CDR2 SNEGSKA (reference sequence). The CDR3 consists of 15 residues. J was trimmed by 5 bases and V by 5 bases; bases with no gene match: 11.

This clonotype was seen repeatedly, ten times or more. The chain employs TRBV7-8 and TRBJ2-3, with TRBD2 as a possible D gene (6 bases). There are 16 residues in the CDR3. CDR1 is SGHVS and CDR2 is FQNEAQ in the germline V gene. Trimming stripped 3 bases from V and 4 bases from J, with 17 bases between. The CDR3 protein is CASSFRVGGTSDTQYF. In DNA form, the CDR3 reads TGTGCCAGCAGCTTTAGGGTCGGCGGGACGTCAGATACGCAGTATTTT.

This clonotype was counted many times. The chain uses TRBV29-1 and TRBJ2-4, with 9 bases identical to TRBD1. CDR1 and CDR2 (germline): SQVTM, ANQGSEA. The ends lost 4 bases at V and 7 bases at J; junction bases unmatched: 11. CDR3 size: 15 residues. The CDR3 loop is CSVAGEGQGRNIQYF. DNA of the CDR3: TGCAGCGTTGCGGGGGAGGGACAGGGCCGGAACATTCAGTACTTC.

This clonotype was detected many times. This chain connects TRBV20-1 to TRBJ2-1; TRBD2 agrees at 12 bases. CDR3 length: 13 amino acids. J lost 8 bases, V lost 3 bases, and 2 bases had no gene match. Germline values: CDR1 DFQATT, CDR2 SNEGSKA (reference sequence). The CDR3 DNA reads as TGCAGTGCTAGCCTAGCGGGAGGGGATGAGCAGTTCTTC. Its protein is CSASLAGGDEQFF.

A note on this clonotype: At one end, the junction sequence differs from germline, possibly due to a read error. The chain employs TRBV6-1 and TRBJ1-1; D remains ambiguous. This CDR3 is 14 amino acids long. Germline CDR1 is MNHNS and CDR2 is SASEGT. CDR3 DNA sequence: TGCGCCAGCAGCGTACCTATTCTCAACACTGAAGCTTTCTTT. Its translation is CASSVPILNTEAFF.

Only one count was recorded for this clonotype. The chain carries TRBV12-3 or TRBV12-4 and TRBJ2-2, with D possibly matching TRBD2 (6 bases). Trimming shortened V by 7 bases and J by 4 bases, and 13 bases separated the two germline ends. CDR3 length equals 14 residues. The chain's CDR3 is CASTPSGGTGELFF. Written as DNA, the CDR3 is TGTGCCAGCACCCCTTCCGGGGGCACCGGGGAGCTGTTTTTT.

This clonotype occurred a few times. This chain connects TRBV24-1 to TRBJ2-5; 8 bases fit TRBD1. The CDR3 runs to 13 residues. Trimming cost V 2 bases and J 5 bases; bases outside gene matches: 0. Germline CDR1 KGHDR, CDR2 SFDVKD. Here the CDR3 DNA reads TGTGCCACCAGTGATTCAGGGGGCGAGACCCAGTACTTC. Its translation is CATSDSGGETQYF.

The genes are TRBV6-1 and TRBJ2-7; D gene unclear. V lost 3 bases and J 3 bases, leaving 6 bases between the germline ends. The CDR3 loop spans 12 amino acids. CDR1 is MNHNS, CDR2 SASEGT, per germline. This CDR3 reads CASSDHGYEQYF. The CDR3 nucleotides read TGTGCCAGCAGTGATCATGGCTACGAGCAGTACTTC.